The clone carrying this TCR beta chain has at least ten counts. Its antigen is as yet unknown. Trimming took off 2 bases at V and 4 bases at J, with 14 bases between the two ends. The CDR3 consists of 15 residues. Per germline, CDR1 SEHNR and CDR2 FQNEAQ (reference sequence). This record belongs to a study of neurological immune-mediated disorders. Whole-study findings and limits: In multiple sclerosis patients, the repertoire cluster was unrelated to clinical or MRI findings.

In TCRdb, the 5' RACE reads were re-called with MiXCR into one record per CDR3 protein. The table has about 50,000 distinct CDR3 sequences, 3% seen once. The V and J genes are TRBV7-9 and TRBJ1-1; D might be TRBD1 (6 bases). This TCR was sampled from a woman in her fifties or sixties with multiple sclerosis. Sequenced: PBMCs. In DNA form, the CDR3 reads TGTGCCAGCAGCTTAATGGGGGGCGCTCGCACTGAAGCTTTCTTT. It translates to CASSLMGGARTEAFF.